Given below is one T cell receptor beta chain in context. This CDR3 is 13 amino acids long. V gave up 4 bases and J gave up 5 bases; unmatched junction bases: 4. Germline V gives CDR1 SGHDT, CDR2 YYEEEE. The data belong to a study of blood T cell repertoires in COVID-19. TCRdb's copy holds only in-frame clones and misses some; the assay was immunoSEQ multiplex PCR. Among about 190,000 clones listed, 78% were seen once. V gene TRBV5-6 combines with J gene TRBJ2-5; 8 positions agree with TRBD1. This clonotype was sampled from a woman in her 50s who had recovered from COVID-19. Sequenced: PBMCs or T cells enriched from blood (not recorded which). The chain's CDR3 is CASSMGQEETQYF. CDR3 nucleotides: TGTGCCAGCAGCATGGGACAGGAGGAGACCCAGTACTTC.